This TCR beta chain was sequenced during a study of blood T cells in healthy people across ages. Then a second PCR, running roughly 7 to 12 cycles, was carried out with a sample-barcoded 5' primer and a J-beta primer mix. Each cDNA was tagged by a template-switch adaptor containing 12 random nucleotides. TCRdb reanalysed the 5' RACE reads using MiXCR and keeps one entry per CDR3 protein. The data show nearly 800,000 distinct CDR3 sequences, around 50% seen once. General study results and limits: Because donor CMV status was unknown, expanded clonotype changes were possibly confounded. Older age coincided with a roughly linear decline in TCR beta diversity per million T cells. Long-lived donors had more naive CD4+ cells and higher diversity than aged donors.

A note on this clonotype: Its antigen is as yet unknown.

V lost 8 bases and J lost 2; bases outside the gene matches: 4. Germline V gene lookup returns CDR1 MDHEN and CDR2 SYDVKM. The CDR3 covers 13 residues. The TCR originated in a man between 35 and 55 years old in good health. This chain links TRBV28 with TRBJ2-3; TRBD2 aligns across 7 bases. The sequencing sample was made of blood. The CDR3, as DNA: TGTGCCAGCGGGGGGAGGGTCACAGATACGCAGTATTTT. Translation gives CASGGRVTDTQYF.